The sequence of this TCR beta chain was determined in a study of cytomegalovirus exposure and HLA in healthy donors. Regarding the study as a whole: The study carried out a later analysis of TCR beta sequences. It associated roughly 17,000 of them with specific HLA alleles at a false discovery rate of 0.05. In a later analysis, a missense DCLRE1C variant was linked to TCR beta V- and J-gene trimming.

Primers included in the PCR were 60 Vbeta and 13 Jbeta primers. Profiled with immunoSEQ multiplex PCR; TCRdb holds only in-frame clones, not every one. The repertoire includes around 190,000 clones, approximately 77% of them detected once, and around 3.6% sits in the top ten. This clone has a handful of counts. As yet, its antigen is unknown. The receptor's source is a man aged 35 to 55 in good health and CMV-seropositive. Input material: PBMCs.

CDR3 coding DNA: TGTGCCAGTAGTATGGACACAGGTAACACCGGGGAGCTGTTTTTT. This sequence encodes CASSMDTGNTGELFF. The rearrangement uses TRBV19 and TRBJ2-2; the D gene is possibly TRBD1 (5 bases). The CDR3 spans 15 residues. Germline loops: CDR1 LNHDA, CDR2 SQIVND (reference sequence). The V end lost 3 bases, the J end lost 2 bases, and 10 bases lay between the germline ends.